A single sample is the source of the 20 T cell receptor beta chains below, sequenced in a study of T cell repertoires in cytomegalovirus infection. MiXCR was run by TCRdb on the reads, yielding one entry per CDR3 protein. Of 450,000 to 650,000 distinct CDR3 sequences detected, approximately 25% appear once; the ten largest clones hold less than 15%. Sequencing was done on a sample of PBMCs. Source of these receptors: a human donor in good health (CMV status not recorded). Some clones in this sample may be carry-over from other donors' samples.

This clonotype was recorded many times. CDR3 in DNA: TGTGCCAGCAGCTTCGACGGGGCCGGAAATAAGGCCTACGAGCAGTACTTC. It translates to CASSFDGAGNKAYEQYF. The chain employs TRBV7-6 and TRBJ2-7; D tentatively reads TRBD1 or TRBD2 (5 bases each). The CDR3 totals 17 residues. In germline, CDR1 is SGHVS, CDR2 FNYEAQ. Trimming took 3 bases from V and 2 from J, leaving 20 bases between them.

This clonotype was recorded at least ten times. The J gene is TRBJ2-2, the V gene TRBV7-9; D is uncertain. The ends were cut back, 4 bases at V and 0 bases at J, with 15 bases in the middle. The CDR3 is made up of 17 amino acids. Germline V CDR1 and CDR2: SEHNR, FQNEAQ (reference sequence). Here the CDR3 reads CASSSTVLLANTGELFF. The CDR3 DNA is TGTGCCAGCAGCTCTACCGTTCTCCTCGCGAACACCGGGGAGCTGTTTTTT. Combining the CDR3 with reference TRBV7-9 and TRBJ2-2 gives the whole variable domain DTGVSQNPRHKITKRGQNVTFRCDPISEHNRLYWYRQTLGQGPEFLTYFQNEAQLEKSRLLSDRFSAERPKGSFSTLEIQRTEQGDSAMYLCASSSTVLLANTGELFFGEGSRLTVL.

This clonotype appeared a few times. V gene TRBV6-5 combines with J gene TRBJ1-5, with 8 bases lining up with TRBD1. The CDR3 covers 17 residues. V dropped 0 bases and J dropped 3; count of bases not matched to a gene: 7. Germline CDR1 MNHEY, CDR2 SVGAGI. The CDR3 DNA sequence: TGTGCCAGCAGTTACTCGAGCGCAGGGGGCCCCAATCAGCCCCAGCATTTT. It codes for CASSYSSAGGPNQPQHF.

V usage is TRBV20-1 and J usage is TRBJ2-3; 7 positions agree with TRBD2. The germline V gene has CDR1 DFQATT and CDR2 SNEGSKA (reference sequence). The junction had 0 bases not matched to a gene; V was cut back by 5 bases and J by 4 bases. CDR3 size: 11 residues. The CDR3: CSAGRADTQYF. The CDR3 nucleotides read TGCAGTGCTGGGAGGGCAGATACGCAGTATTTT.

This clonotype was found many times. The chain joins TRBV7-2 to TRBJ1-1, with 10 bases aligning to TRBD1. With V trimmed by 5 bases and J by 4 bases, 7 bases remained unmatched. CDR3 length: 15 amino acids. Germline V gives CDR1 SGHTA, CDR2 FQGNSA. The CDR3 is CASSQSWTGGTEAFF. CDR3 DNA sequence: TGTGCCAGCAGCCAAAGTTGGACAGGGGGCACTGAAGCTTTCTTT.

This chain connects TRBV10-3 to TRBJ2-7; D call uncertain. Germline CDR1 is ENHRY and CDR2 is SYGVKD. This CDR3 contains 13 residues. V lost 3 bases to trimming and J lost 5 bases, with 11 bases between them. The CDR3 sequence is CAISEVSVDEQYF. The CDR3 region has the DNA TGTGCCATCAGTGAAGTTTCAGTGGACGAGCAGTACTTC.

The J gene is TRBJ1-4, the V gene TRBV12-3 or TRBV12-4; D is ambiguous. V lost 5 bases, J lost 8 bases, and 15 bases lay in between. CDR3 length equals 14 residues. The DNA of the CDR3 is TGTGCCAGCAGTCCGACGGTCAGAGACGAAAAACTGTTTTTT. Translation gives CASSPTVRDEKLFF.

The genes are TRBV20-1 and TRBJ2-1; TRBD2 is a possible D gene (5 bases). V was clipped by 0 bases and J by 1 base, with 10 bases between them. This CDR3 has 15 amino acids. In germline, CDR1 is DFQATT, CDR2 SNEGSKA (reference sequence). CDR3 loop: CSARDLRDSYNEQFF. In DNA, the CDR3 is TGCAGTGCTAGAGATCTCCGGGATTCCTACAATGAGCAGTTCTTC.

In its sample, this clonotype was seen a few times. The chain uses TRBV20-1 and TRBJ2-3; no firm D call. The CDR3 runs 15 residues. Per germline, CDR1 DFQATT and CDR2 SNEGSKA (reference sequence). Trimming pared 5 bases from V and 2 bases from J, leaving 17 bases between. The CDR3 reads CSALILAPDTDTQYF. The CDR3 nucleotides read TGCAGTGCTTTGATATTAGCACCAGACACAGATACGCAGTATTTT.

The table lists this clonotype with a few counts. CDR3 region: CASSPPEYSTHEQFF. The CDR3 DNA is TGTGCCAGCAGCCCACCCGAATATAGTACCCATGAGCAGTTCTTC. The chain joins TRBV7-2 to TRBJ2-1; D gene uncertain. V lost 5 bases, J lost 8 bases, and 19 bases lay in between. The CDR3 has 15 amino acids. Germline V gene lookup returns CDR1 SGHTA and CDR2 FQGNSA.

This clonotype was seen a few times. The chain joins TRBV29-1 to TRBJ1-1, with 9 bases aligning to TRBD1. The CDR3 is made up of 13 amino acids. Germline V gene data show CDR1 as SQVTM and CDR2 as ANQGSEA. The junction had 4 bases not matched to a gene; V was cut back by 4 bases and J by 4 bases. CDR3 DNA sequence: TGCAGCGTTGTATCGGACAGGGGCACTGAAGCTTTCTTT. Its translation is CSVVSDRGTEAFF.

The DNA of the CDR3 is TGTGCCAGCAGTTTAACCCGGGGAAACACAGATACGCAGTATTTT. Protein: CASSLTRGNTDTQYF. The V and J genes are TRBV12-3 or TRBV12-4 and TRBJ2-3, with D perhaps matching TRBD2 (5 bases). The CDR3 runs to 15 residues. The germline V and J ends were trimmed by 2 bases and 2 bases, with 11 bases remaining between them.

The genes are TRBV5-6 and TRBJ2-4; D remains unclear. The CDR3 totals 17 residues. The germline CDR1 and CDR2 sequences are SGHDT and YYEEEE. Trimming took off 4 bases at V and 5 bases at J, with 22 bases between the two ends. Written as DNA, the CDR3 is TGTGCCAGCAGCCGGTTGACTGCCCTCCTCGGGCAAAACATTCAGTACTTC. Translated: CASSRLTALLGQNIQYF.

V gene TRBV7-6 combines with J gene TRBJ2-3; TRBD2 aligns across 7 bases. V dropped 5 bases and J dropped 3; count of bases not matched to a gene: 8. Germline V CDR1 and CDR2: SGHVS, FNYEAQ. The CDR3 has 15 amino acids. This CDR3 is CASSSPGLSTDTQYF. As DNA, the CDR3 is TGTGCCAGCAGCAGCCCGGGACTAAGTACAGATACGCAGTATTTT.

The chain combines TRBV5-1 with TRBJ2-7; D might be TRBD1 (6 bases). V lost 0 bases, J lost 5 bases, and 15 bases lay in between. The CDR3 has 15 residues. The germline CDR1 and CDR2 sequences are SGHRS and YFSETQ. CDR3 amino acids: CASSLVPGAVNEQYV. The CDR3 bases are TGCGCCAGCAGCTTGGTCCCAGGGGCCGTGAACGAGCAGTACGTC.

The V gene is TRBV6-2 or TRBV6-3, the J gene TRBJ1-5; D is possibly TRBD1 (5 bases). CDR1 is MNHEY and CDR2 is SVGEGT in the germline V gene. Trimming left V 4 bases short and J 6 bases short, with 10 bases between. This CDR3 spans 13 amino acids. The CDR3 here is CASSSGESQPQHF. CDR3 DNA sequence: TGTGCCAGCAGTTCGGGGGAAAGTCAGCCCCAGCATTTT.

J is TRBJ2-1 and V is TRBV10-3; 8 nucleotides agree with TRBD1. CDR3 length: 14 residues. Looked up from germline, CDR1 is ENHRY and CDR2 is SYGVKD. V shed 5 bases, J shed 4 bases, and the junction held 4 bases outside the gene matches. The CDR3 DNA sequence: TGTGCCATCAGTCCCGGGACAGGATACAATGAGCAGTTCTTC. This translates into CAISPGTGYNEQFF.

Turning to this clonotype: This clone may be a read error of a much larger clone one base away. The chain employs TRBV12-3 or TRBV12-4 and TRBJ2-7, with no clear D. The J call may be incorrect, as the DNA end agrees better with TRBJ2-1. This CDR3 comprises 12 residues. This CDR3 reads CASSVGSYEQFF. CDR3 coding DNA: TGTGCCAGCAGTGTTGGGTCTTACGAGCAGTTCTTC.

This clonotype was counted a few times. The chain employs TRBV7-2 and TRBJ1-6, with 9 bases fitting TRBD1. This CDR3 spans 15 amino acids. V shed 5 bases and J 6 bases; nucleotides not matched to a gene: 5. Germline V lookup: CDR1 SGHTA, CDR2 FQGNSA. The CDR3 loop reads CASSLRTGANSPLHF. In DNA form, the CDR3 reads TGTGCCAGCAGCCTCCGGACAGGGGCTAATTCACCCCTCCACTTT.

The J gene is TRBJ1-1, the V gene TRBV12-3 or TRBV12-4; no definite D call. The germline V and J ends were trimmed by 2 bases and 0 bases, with 13 bases remaining between them. This CDR3 is 16 amino acids long. The CDR3 region has the DNA TGTGCCAGCAGTTTAATCCGACGGCAGGTGAACACTGAAGCTTTCTTT. Translation gives CASSLIRRQVNTEAFF.